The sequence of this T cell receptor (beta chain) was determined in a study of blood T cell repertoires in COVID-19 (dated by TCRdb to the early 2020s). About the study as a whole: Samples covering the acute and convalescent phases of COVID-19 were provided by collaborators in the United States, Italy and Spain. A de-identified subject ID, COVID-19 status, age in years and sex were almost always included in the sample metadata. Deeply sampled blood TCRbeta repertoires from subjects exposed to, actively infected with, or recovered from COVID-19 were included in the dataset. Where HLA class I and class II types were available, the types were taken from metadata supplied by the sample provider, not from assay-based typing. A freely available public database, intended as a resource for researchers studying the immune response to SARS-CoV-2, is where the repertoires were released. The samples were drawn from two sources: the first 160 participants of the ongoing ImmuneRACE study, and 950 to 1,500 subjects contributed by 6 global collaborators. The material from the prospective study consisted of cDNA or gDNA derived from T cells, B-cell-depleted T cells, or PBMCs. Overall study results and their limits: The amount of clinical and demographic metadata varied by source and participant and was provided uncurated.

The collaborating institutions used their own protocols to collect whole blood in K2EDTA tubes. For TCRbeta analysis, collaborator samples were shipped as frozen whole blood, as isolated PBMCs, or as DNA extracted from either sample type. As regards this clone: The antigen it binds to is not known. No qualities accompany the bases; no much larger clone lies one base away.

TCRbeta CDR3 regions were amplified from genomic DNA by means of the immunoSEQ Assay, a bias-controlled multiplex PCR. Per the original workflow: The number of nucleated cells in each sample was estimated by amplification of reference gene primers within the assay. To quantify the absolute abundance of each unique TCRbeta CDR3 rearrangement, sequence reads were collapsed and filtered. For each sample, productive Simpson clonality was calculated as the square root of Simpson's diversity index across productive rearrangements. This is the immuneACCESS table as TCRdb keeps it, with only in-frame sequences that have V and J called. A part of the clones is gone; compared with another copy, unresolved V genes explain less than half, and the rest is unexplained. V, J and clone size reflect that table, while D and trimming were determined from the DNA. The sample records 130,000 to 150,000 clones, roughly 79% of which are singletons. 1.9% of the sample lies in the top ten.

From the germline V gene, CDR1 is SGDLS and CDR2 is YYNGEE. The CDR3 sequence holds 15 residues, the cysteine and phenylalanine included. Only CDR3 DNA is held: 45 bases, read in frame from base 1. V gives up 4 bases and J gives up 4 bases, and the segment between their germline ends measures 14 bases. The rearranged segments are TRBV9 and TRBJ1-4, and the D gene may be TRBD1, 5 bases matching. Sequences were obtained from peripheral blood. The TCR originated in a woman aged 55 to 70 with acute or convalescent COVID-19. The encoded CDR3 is CASSPLPGINEKLFF. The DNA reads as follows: TGTGCCAGCAGCCCACTGCCAGGGATTAATGAAAAACTGTTTTTT.